The clone carrying this T cell receptor (beta chain) was detected once. Deletions cut 4 bases from V and 6 bases from J, with 12 bases between. Germline lookup yields CDR1 ENHRY and CDR2 SYGVKD. This CDR3 is built from 13 residues. Clones were read by immunoSEQ multiplex PCR, and TCRdb kept only the in-frame ones, dropping some. The data contain about 81,000 clones, 84% of them singletons. These data belong to a study of blood T cell repertoires in COVID-19. Across the whole study: Researchers got acute and convalescent COVID-19 samples from the United States, Italy and Spain.

Material: peripheral blood. The clonotype comes from a human donor in a cohort sampled during active COVID-19. This chain connects TRBV10-3 to TRBJ1-1; D gene unclear. The CDR3 region has the DNA TGTGCCATCAGTGGCGGCCCCGGAGCTGAAGCTTTCTTT. It translates to CAISGGPGAEAFF.